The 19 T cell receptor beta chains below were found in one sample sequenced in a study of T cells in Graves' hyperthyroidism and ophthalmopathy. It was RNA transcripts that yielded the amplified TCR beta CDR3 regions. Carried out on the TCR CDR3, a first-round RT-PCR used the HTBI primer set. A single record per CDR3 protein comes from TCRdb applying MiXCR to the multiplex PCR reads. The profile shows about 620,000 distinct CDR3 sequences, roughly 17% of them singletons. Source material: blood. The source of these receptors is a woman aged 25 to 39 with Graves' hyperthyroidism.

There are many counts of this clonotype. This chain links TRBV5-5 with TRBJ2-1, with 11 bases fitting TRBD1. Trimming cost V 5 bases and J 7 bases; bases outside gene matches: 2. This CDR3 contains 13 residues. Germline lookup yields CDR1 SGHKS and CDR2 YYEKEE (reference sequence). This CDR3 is CASSWDRGNEQFF. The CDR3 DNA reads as TGTGCCAGCAGTTGGGACAGGGGGAATGAGCAGTTCTTC. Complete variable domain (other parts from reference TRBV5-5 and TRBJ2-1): DAGVTQSPTHLIKTRGQQVTLRCSPISGHKSVSWYQQVLGQGPQFIFQYYEKEERGRGNFPDRFSARQFPNYSSELNVNALLLGDSALYLCASSWDRGNEQFFGPGTRLTVL.

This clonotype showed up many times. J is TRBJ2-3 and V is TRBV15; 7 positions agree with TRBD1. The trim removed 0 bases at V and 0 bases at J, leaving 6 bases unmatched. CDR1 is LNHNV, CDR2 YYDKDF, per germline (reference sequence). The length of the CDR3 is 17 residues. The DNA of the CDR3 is TGTGCCACCAGCAGAGAGGTGACAGGGATCAGCACAGATACGCAGTATTTT. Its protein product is CATSREVTGISTDTQYF.

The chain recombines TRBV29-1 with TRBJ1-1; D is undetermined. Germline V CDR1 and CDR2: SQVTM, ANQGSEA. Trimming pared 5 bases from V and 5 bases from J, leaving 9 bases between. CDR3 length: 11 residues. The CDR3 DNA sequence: TGCAGCGTTTTGGGTGGAACTGAAGCTTTCTTT. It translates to CSVLGGTEAFF.

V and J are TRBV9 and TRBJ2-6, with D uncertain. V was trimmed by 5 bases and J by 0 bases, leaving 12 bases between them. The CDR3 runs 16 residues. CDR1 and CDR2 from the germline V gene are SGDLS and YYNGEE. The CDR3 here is CASSYRPSSGANVLTF. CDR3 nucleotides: TGTGCCAGCAGTTACCGCCCTAGCTCTGGGGCCAACGTCCTGACTTTC.

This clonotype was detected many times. The CDR3, as DNA: TGTGCCAGCATTGGGGACTTCGGTGGTACTGAAGCTTTCTTT. Protein product: CASIGDFGGTEAFF. The J gene is TRBJ1-1, the V gene TRBV6-1; D possibly corresponds to TRBD1 (5 bases). With 7 bases removed from V and 5 bases from J, the gap between germline ends came to 17 bases. CDR1 MNHNS and CDR2 SASEGT come from the germline V gene. This CDR3 has 14 residues.

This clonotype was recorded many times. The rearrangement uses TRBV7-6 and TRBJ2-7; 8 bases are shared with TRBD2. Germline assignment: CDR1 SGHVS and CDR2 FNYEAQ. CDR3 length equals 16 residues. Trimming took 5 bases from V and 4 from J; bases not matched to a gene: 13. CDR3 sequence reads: CASSQEALAGGYEQYF. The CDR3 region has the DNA TGTGCCAGCAGCCAGGAGGCTCTAGCGGGCGGGTACGAGCAGTACTTC.

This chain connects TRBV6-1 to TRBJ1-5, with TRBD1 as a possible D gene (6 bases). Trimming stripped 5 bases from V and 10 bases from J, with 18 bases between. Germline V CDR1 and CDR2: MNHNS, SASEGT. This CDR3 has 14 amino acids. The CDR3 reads CASSPRGVLRPQHF. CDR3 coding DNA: TGTGCCAGCAGTCCTAGGGGGGTCTTACGCCCCCAGCATTTT.

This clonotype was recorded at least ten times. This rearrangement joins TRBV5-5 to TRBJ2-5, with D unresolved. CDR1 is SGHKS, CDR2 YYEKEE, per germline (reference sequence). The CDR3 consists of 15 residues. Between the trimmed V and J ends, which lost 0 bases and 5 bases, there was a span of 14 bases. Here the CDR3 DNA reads TGTGCCAGCAGCTTGGGACCGGGCCCTGCGGAGACCCAGTACTTC. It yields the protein CASSLGPGPAETQYF. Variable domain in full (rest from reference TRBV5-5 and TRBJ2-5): DAGVTQSPTHLIKTRGQQVTLRCSPISGHKSVSWYQQVLGQGPQFIFQYYEKEERGRGNFPDRFSARQFPNYSSELNVNALLLGDSALYLCASSLGPGPAETQYFGPGTRLLVL.

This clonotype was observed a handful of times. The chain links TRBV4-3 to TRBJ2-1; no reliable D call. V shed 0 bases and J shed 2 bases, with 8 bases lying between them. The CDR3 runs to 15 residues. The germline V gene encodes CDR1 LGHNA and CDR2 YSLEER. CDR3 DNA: TGCGCCAGCAGCCAAGAAATGCGGACCTACAATGAGCAGTTCTTC. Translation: CASSQEMRTYNEQFF.

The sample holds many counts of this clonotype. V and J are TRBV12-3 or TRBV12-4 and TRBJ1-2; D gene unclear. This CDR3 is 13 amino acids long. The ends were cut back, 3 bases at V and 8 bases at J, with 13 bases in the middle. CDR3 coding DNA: TGTGCCAGCAGTTTTTCGATCGGGAACGGCTACACCTTC. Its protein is CASSFSIGNGYTF.

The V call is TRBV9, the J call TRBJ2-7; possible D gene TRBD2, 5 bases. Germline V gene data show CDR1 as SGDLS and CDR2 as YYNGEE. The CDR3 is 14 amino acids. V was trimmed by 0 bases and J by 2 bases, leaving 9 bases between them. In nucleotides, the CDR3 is TGTGCCAGCAGCGTAGACCCTAGCCCCTACGAGCAGTACTTC. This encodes CASSVDPSPYEQYF. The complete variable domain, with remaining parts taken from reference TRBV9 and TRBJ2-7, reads DSGVTQTPKHLITATGQRVTLRCSPRSGDLSVYWYQQSLDQGLQFLIQYYNGEERAKGNILERFSAQQFPDLHSELNLSSLELGDSALYFCASSVDPSPYEQYFGPGTRLTVT.

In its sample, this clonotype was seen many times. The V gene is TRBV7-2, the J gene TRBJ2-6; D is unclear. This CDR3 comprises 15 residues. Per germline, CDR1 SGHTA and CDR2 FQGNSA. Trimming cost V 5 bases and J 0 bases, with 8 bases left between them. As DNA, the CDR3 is TGTGCCAGCAGCACGAGAGTCTCTGGGGCCAACGTCCTGACTTTC. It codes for CASSTRVSGANVLTF.

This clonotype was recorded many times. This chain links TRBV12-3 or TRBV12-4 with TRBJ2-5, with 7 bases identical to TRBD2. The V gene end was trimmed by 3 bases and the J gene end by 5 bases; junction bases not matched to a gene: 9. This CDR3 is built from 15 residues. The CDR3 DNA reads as TGTGCCAGCAGTTTCGGACTAGGAGTACGGGAGACCCAGTACTTC. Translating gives CASSFGLGVRETQYF.

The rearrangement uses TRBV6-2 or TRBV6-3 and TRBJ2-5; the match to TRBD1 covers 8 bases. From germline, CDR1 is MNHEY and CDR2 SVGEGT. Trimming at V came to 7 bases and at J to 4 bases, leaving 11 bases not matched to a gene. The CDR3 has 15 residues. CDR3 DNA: TGTGCCAGCACCTCCGGGACAGGTGGACGAGAGACCCAGTACTTC. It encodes CASTSGTGGRETQYF.

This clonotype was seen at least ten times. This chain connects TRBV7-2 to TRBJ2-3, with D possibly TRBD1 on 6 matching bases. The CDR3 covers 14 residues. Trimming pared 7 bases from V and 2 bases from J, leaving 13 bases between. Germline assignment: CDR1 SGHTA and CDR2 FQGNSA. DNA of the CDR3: TGTGCCAGCACCCGGGCAGGGGCCACAGATACGCAGTATTTT. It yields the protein CASTRAGATDTQYF.

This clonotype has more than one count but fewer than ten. CDR3 nucleotides: TGTGCCACCAGTCTAGAGTCTAATGAAAAACTGTTTTTT. This sequence encodes CATSLESNEKLFF. The chain has TRBV24-1 and TRBJ1-4; D ambiguous. Per the germline V gene, CDR1 is KGHDR and CDR2 is SFDVKD. The CDR3 runs to 13 residues. V dropped 6 bases and J dropped 3 bases, with 7 bases sitting between them.

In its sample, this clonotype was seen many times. CDR3: CASSDRRGRTEAFF. The CDR3 DNA reads as TGTGCCAGCAGTGACAGGAGGGGTAGGACTGAAGCTTTCTTT. The rearrangement joins TRBV6-2 or TRBV6-3 to TRBJ1-1; D possibly corresponds to TRBD1 (6 bases). Germline loops: CDR1 MNHEY, CDR2 SVGEGT. Trimming stripped 5 bases from V and 5 bases from J, with 15 bases between. This CDR3 has 14 amino acids.

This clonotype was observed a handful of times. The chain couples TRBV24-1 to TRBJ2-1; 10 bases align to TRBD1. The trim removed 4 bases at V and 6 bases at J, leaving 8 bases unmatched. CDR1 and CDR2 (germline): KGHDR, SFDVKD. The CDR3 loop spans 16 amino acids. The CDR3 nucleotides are TGTGCCACCAGTGACATGACAGGGGGCGCGGGCAATGAGCAGTTCTTC. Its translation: CATSDMTGGAGNEQFF.

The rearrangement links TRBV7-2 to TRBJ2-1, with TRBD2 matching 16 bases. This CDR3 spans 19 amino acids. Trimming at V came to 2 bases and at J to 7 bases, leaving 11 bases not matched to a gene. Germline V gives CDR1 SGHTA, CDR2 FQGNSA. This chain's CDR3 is CASSLTIPGLAGGLNEQFF. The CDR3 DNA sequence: TGTGCCAGCAGCTTAACCATTCCGGGACTAGCGGGAGGGTTGAATGAGCAGTTCTTC.